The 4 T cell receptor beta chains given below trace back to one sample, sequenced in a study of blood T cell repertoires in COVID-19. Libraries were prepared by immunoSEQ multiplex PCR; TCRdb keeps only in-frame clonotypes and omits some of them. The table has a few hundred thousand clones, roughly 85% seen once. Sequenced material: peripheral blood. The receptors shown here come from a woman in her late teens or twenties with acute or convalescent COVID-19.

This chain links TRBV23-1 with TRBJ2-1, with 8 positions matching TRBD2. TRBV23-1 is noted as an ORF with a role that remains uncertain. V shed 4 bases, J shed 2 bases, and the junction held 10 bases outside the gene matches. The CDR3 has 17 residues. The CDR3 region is CASSLIHSGGTYNEQFF. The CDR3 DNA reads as TGCGCCAGCAGTCTAATTCACAGCGGGGGTACCTACAATGAGCAGTTCTTC.

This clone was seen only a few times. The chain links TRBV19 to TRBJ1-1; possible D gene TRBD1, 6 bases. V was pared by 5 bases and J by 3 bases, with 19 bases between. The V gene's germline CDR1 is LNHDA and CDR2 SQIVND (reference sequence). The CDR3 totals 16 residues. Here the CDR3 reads CASSLQGMGDDTEAFF. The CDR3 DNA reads TGTGCCAGTAGTCTACAGGGTATGGGCGATGACACTGAAGCTTTCTTT.

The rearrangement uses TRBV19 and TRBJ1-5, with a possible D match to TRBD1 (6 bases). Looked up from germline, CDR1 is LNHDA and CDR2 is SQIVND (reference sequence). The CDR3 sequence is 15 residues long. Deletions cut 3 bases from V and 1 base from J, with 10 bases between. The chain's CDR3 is CASSMAGASNQPQHF. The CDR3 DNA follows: TGTGCCAGTAGTATGGCAGGGGCAAGCAATCAGCCCCAGCATTTT. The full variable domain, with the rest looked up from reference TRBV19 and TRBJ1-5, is DGGITQSPKYLFRKEGQNVTLSCEQNLNHDAMYWYRQDPGQGLRLIYYSQIVNDFQKGDIAEGYSVSREKKESFPLTVTSAQKNPTAFYLCASSMAGASNQPQHFGDGTRLSIL.

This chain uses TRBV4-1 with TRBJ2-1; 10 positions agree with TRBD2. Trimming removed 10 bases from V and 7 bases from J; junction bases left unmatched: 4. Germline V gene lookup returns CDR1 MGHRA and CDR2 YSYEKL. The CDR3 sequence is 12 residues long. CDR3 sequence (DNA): TGCGCCACGGGACTAGCGACGAATGAGCAGTTCTTC. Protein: CATGLATNEQFF.